This T cell receptor (beta chain) stems from a study of blood T cells in healthy people across ages. A few counts support this clonotype. Next came a second PCR, run for roughly 6 to 11 cycles, which used a sample-barcoded 5' primer along with a J-beta primer mix. All samples gave at least 2.5 million CDR3-containing paired-end reads. One entry per CDR3 protein, called by TCRdb with MiXCR from the 5' RACE reads. Among under 800,000 distinct CDR3 sequences listed, roughly 44% were seen once. V shed 3 bases and J 4 bases; nucleotides not matched to a gene: 6. From germline, CDR1 is SGHTA and CDR2 FQGNSA. CDR3 size: 16 residues.

This TCR was recovered from a woman aged 55-70 years in good health. The sample consisted of blood. The rearrangement uses TRBV7-2 and TRBJ2-3; 11 bases map to TRBD2. CDR3 nucleotides: TGTGCCAGCAGCTTTGTAGCGGGGGGGCCCCCAGATACGCAGTATTTT. Residues: CASSFVAGGPPDTQYF.